This T cell receptor beta chain came from a study of blood T cell repertoires in COVID-19. About the research overall: There were acute and convalescent COVID-19 samples, and they came from the United States, Italy and Spain. In each case, the material was cDNA or gDNA derived from T cells, B-cell-depleted T cells, or PBMCs.

How the authors handled the data: Estimation of nucleated cell counts was performed using reference gene primer amplification. TCRdb's table, derived via immunoSEQ multiplex PCR, lists solely in-frame clones and lacks some. V and J calls and clone size are given by that table; D and trimming were obtained from the DNA. Here the sample spans 54,000 or so clones, around 83% being singletons. This clone was counted only a few times. The V gene end was trimmed by 5 bases and the J gene end by 6 bases; junction bases not matched to a gene: 9. This CDR3 has 15 amino acids. Germline V lookup: CDR1 SNHLY, CDR2 FYNNEI.

Material for sequencing was peripheral blood. The J gene is TRBJ2-1, the V gene TRBV2; 8 nucleotides match TRBD2. The clonotype was recovered from a woman aged 60-75 years with acute or convalescent COVID-19. The CDR3 loop reads CASSLLAGASNEQFF. CDR3 coding DNA: TGTGCCAGCAGTCTGCTAGCGGGTGCCAGCAATGAGCAGTTCTTC.